Following are 13 T cell receptor beta chains from one sample sequenced in a study of CD8+ T cells in alopecia areata. Treatment here: oral pan-JAK inhibitor, 5-10 mg twice daily. The authors extracted RNA and reverse transcribed it into cDNA as the sequencing template. The table came from immunoSEQ multiplex PCR; TCRdb's copy has only in-frame clones and leaves some out. This table holds 190,000 or so clones, more than 55% found once. The specimen was CD4+ T cells sorted from blood, collected at week 4, from a patient treated with tofacitinib. These TCRs come from a human donor with alopecia areata.

This clone was found a few times. The CDR3 is CASRGGPGETQYF. The CDR3 region has the DNA TGTGCCAGCCGAGGGGGCCCAGGAGAGACCCAGTACTTC. The rearrangement links TRBV2 to TRBJ2-5, with TRBD1 identical over 7 bases. CDR3 length equals 13 residues. CDR1 is SNHLY and CDR2 is FYNNEI in the germline V gene. With V trimmed by 8 bases and J by 4 bases, 7 bases remained unmatched.

This clone was counted only a few times. The V and J genes are TRBV29-1 and TRBJ1-6; weak D call: TRBD1 (6 bases). The CDR3 contains 13 residues. V was shortened by 4 bases and J by 7 bases, with 11 bases between the two germline ends. Looked up from germline, CDR1 is SQVTM and CDR2 is ANQGSEA. CDR3 DNA sequence: TGCAGCGTTGGGAAGGGGGACAATTCACCCCTCCACTTT. Its protein is CSVGKGDNSPLHF.

The chain joins TRBV11-2 to TRBJ1-6, with unresolved D. This CDR3 is built from 14 residues. Germline CDR1 is SGHAT and CDR2 is FQNNGV. Trimming stripped 6 bases from V and 8 bases from J, with 14 bases between. CDR3 nucleotides: TGTGCCAGCAGTTCTCCCTGGCCCGATTCACCCCTCCACTTT. It yields the protein CASSSPWPDSPLHF.

The rearrangement links TRBV4-1 to TRBJ1-2; TRBD1 might be the D (5 bases). CDR3 length equals 14 residues. CDR1 and CDR2 from the germline V gene are MGHRA and YSYEKL. V lost 4 bases and J lost 0, with 9 bases in between. CDR3 sequence reads: CASSPRDANYGYTF. The CDR3 region has the DNA TGCGCCAGCAGCCCACGGGACGCTAACTATGGCTACACCTTC.

In DNA, the CDR3 is TGTGCCATCAGTGAGTCGAGTACTCTTAACTATGGCTACACCTTC. It is translated as CAISESSTLNYGYTF. The chain employs TRBV10-3 and TRBJ1-2; D unclear. With 0 bases removed from V and 1 base from J, the gap between germline ends came to 9 bases. CDR3 length: 15 residues. The germline CDR1 and CDR2 sequences are ENHRY and SYGVKD.

The chain couples TRBV5-1 to TRBJ2-7; D perhaps matches TRBD2 (7 bases). The CDR3 runs 15 residues. V gave up 4 bases and J gave up 3 bases, with 17 bases separating them. Looked up from germline, CDR1 is SGHRS and CDR2 is YFSETQ. CDR3 protein: CASSPGGGADYEQYF. The DNA for the CDR3 is TGCGCCAGCAGCCCTGGAGGGGGGGCCGACTACGAGCAGTACTTC. The variable domain in full, with the rest retrieved from reference TRBV5-1 and TRBJ2-7, is KAGVTQTPRYLIKTRGQQVTLSCSPISGHRSVSWYQQTPGQGLQFLFEYFSETQRNKGNFPGRFSGRQFSNSRSEMNVSTLELGDSALYLCASSPGGGADYEQYFGPGTRLTVT.

The chain uses TRBV27 and TRBJ1-5, with D unclear. Germline CDR1 MNHEY, CDR2 SMNVEV (reference sequence). The CDR3 has 13 amino acids. V lost 0 bases to trimming and J lost 9 bases, with 9 bases between them. The CDR3 reads CASSLSQVAPQHF. The CDR3, as DNA: TGTGCCAGCAGTTTATCTCAGGTAGCGCCCCAGCATTTT.

In the case of this clone: The same CDR3 is also encoded by other DNA sequences in this sample. This rearrangement joins TRBV5-6 to TRBJ1-6; D is unclear. Trimming stripped 2 bases from V and 7 bases from J, with 10 bases between. CDR1 is SGHDT and CDR2 is YYEEEE in the germline V gene. CDR3 length: 14 amino acids. The CDR3 here is CASSFRAVNSPLHF. The CDR3 DNA reads as TGTGCCAGCAGCTTCCGGGCGGTGAATTCACCCCTCCACTTT.

The chain combines TRBV6-6 with TRBJ2-1, with a tentative D call TRBD2 (6 bases). Germline lookup yields CDR1 MNHNY and CDR2 SVGAGI (reference sequence). Trimming removed 0 bases from V and 13 bases from J, with 22 bases in between. The CDR3 sequence is 16 residues long. For the CDR3, the DNA is TGTGCCAGCAGTTACTCACGGGGGTTCCATCGGCACTTTCAGTTCTTC. Translating gives CASSYSRGFHRHFQFF.

The chain joins TRBV4-3 to TRBJ2-3; 10 positions match TRBD1. Germline CDR1 is LGHNA and CDR2 is YSLEER. Unmatched junction bases numbered 4, after V lost 6 bases and J lost 4 bases. This CDR3 region has 14 residues. The CDR3 here is CASRGDRGPDTQYF. The CDR3 bases are TGCGCCAGCAGGGGGGACAGGGGTCCAGATACGCAGTATTTT.

The gene calls are TRBV23-1 and TRBJ2-5; weak D call: TRBD1 (6 bases). TRBV23-1 is identified as an open reading frame with a role that is uncertain. Trimming left V 2 bases short and J 7 bases short, with 14 bases between. The CDR3 covers 14 residues. In DNA, the CDR3 is TGCGCCAGCAGTCAAAGGGACAAAGGAGGGACCCAGTACTTC. Its translation is CASSQRDKGGTQYF.

This chain connects TRBV27 to TRBJ2-5; no clear D gene. V lost 4 bases and J lost 5, with 5 bases in between. CDR1 is MNHEY and CDR2 is SMNVEV in the germline V gene (reference sequence). This CDR3 region has 11 residues. The CDR3 spells CASSSGETQYF. DNA for the CDR3: TGTGCCAGCAGTTCTGGGGAGACCCAGTACTTC.

V is TRBV29-1 and J is TRBJ2-2, with D possibly matching TRBD2 (5 bases). The ends were cut back, 4 bases at V and 4 bases at J, with 10 bases in the middle. CDR1 and CDR2 (germline): SQVTM, ANQGSEA. The CDR3 runs to 13 residues. CDR3 amino acids: CSVGVAGTGELFF. The CDR3 bases are TGCAGCGTTGGGGTGGCGGGCACCGGGGAGCTGTTTTTT.